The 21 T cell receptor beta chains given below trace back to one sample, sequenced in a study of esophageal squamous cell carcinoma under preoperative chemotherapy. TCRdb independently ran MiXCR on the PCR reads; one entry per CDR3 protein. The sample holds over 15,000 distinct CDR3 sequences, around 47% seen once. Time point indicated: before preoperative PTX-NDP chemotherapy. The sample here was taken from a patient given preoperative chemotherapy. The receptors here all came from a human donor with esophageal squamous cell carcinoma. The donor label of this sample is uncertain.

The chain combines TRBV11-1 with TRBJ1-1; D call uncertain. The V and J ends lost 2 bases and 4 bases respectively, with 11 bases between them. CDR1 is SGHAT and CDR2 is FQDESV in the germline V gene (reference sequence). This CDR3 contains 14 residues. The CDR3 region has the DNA TGTGCCAGCAGCTTACTTGGCGGGCCCACTGAAGCTTTCTTT. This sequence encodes CASSLLGGPTEAFF.

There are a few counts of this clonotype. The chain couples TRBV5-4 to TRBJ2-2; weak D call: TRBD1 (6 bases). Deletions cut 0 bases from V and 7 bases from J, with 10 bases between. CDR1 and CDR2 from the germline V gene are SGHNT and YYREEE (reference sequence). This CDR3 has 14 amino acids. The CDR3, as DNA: TGTGCCAGCAGCTTGGCCAGGGGAGACGGGGAGCTGTTTTTT. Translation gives CASSLARGDGELFF.

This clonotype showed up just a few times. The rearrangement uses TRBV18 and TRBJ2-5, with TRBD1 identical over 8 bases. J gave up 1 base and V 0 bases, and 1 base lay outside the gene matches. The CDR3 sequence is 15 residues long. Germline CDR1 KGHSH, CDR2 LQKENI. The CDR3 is CASSPPGTGQETQYF. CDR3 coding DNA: TGTGCCAGCTCACCACCCGGGACAGGCCAAGAGACCCAGTACTTC.

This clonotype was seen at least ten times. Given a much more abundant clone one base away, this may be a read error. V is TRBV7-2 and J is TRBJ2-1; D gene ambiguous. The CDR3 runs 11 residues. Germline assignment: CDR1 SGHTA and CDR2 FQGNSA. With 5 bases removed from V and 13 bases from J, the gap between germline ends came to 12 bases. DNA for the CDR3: TGTGCCAGCAGCACCGACATCGCCCAGTTCTTC. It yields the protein CASSTDIAQFF.

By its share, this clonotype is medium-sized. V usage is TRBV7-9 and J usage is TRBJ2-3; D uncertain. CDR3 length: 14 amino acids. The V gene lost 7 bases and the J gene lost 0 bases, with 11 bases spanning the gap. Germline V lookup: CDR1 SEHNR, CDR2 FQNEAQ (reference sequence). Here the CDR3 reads CASTGVLSTDTQYF. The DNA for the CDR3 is TGTGCCAGCACTGGGGTTCTGAGCACAGATACGCAGTATTTT.

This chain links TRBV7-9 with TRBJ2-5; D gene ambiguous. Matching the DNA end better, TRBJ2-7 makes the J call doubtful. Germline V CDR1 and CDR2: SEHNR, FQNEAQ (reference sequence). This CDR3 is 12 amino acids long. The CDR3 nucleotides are TGTGCCAGCAGCTTCTCTCCCTACGAGCAGTACTTC. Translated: CASSFSPYEQYF.

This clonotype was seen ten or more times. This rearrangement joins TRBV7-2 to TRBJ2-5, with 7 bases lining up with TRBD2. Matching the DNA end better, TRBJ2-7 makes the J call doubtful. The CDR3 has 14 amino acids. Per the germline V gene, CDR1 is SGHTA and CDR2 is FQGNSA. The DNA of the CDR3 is TGTGCCAGCAGCTTAGATCCTAGCGGCTACGAGCAGTACTTC. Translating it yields CASSLDPSGYEQYF.

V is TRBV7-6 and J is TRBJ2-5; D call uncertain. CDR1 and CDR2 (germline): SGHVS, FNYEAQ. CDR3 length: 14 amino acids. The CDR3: CAGIWISDQDTQYF. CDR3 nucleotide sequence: TGTGCGGGCATCTGGATCAGTGACCAGGATACCCAGTACTTC.

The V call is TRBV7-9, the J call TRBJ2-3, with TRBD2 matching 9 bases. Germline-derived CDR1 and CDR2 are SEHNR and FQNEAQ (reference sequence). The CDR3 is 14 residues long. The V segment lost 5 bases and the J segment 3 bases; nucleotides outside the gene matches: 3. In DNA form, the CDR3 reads TGTGCCAGCAGCCTCCTAGCGGGGACAGATACGCAGTATTTT. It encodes CASSLLAGTDTQYF. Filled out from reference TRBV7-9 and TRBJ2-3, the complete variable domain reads DTGVSQNPRHKITKRGQNVTFRCDPISEHNRLYWYRQTLGQGPEFLTYFQNEAQLEKSRLLSDRFSAERPKGSFSTLEIQRTEQGDSAMYLCASSLLAGTDTQYFGPGTRLTVL.

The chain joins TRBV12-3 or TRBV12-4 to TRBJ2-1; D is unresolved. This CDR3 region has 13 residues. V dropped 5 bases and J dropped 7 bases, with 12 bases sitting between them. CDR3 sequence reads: CASSLGPRNEQFF. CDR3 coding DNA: TGTGCCAGCAGTCTCGGGCCGAGGAATGAGCAGTTCTTC.

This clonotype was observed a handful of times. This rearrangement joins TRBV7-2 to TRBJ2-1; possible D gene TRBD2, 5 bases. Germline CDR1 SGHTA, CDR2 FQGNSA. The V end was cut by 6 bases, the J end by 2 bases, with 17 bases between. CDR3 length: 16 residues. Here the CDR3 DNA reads TGTGCCAGCAGAGCGGACTCCGATAACCCCTACAATGAGCAGTTCTTC. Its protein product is CASRADSDNPYNEQFF.

As DNA, the CDR3 is TGTGCCAGCAGTTTATTAAGCGGGGGGGCGAATGAGCAGTTCTTC. Translating it yields CASSLLSGGANEQFF. The chain links TRBV6-2 or TRBV6-3 to TRBJ2-1; 10 bases are shared with TRBD2. With V trimmed by 4 bases and J by 7 bases, 7 bases remained unmatched. This CDR3 region has 15 residues. Germline CDR1 reads MNHEY; CDR2 reads SVGEGT.

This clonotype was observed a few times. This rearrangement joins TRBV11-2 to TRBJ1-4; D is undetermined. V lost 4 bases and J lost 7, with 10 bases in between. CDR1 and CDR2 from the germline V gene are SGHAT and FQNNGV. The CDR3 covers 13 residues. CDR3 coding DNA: TGTGCCAGCAGCTCCCCCCGAACTGAAAAACTGTTTTTT. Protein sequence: CASSSPRTEKLFF.

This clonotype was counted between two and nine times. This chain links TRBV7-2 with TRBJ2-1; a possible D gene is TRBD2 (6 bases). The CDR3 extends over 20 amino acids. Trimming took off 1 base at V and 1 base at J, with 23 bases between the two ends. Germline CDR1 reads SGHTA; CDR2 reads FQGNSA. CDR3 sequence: CASSLGRGKGGSNSYNEQFF. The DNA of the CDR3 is TGTGCCAGCAGCTTAGGCCGGGGGAAAGGCGGCTCAAATTCCTACAATGAGCAGTTCTTC.

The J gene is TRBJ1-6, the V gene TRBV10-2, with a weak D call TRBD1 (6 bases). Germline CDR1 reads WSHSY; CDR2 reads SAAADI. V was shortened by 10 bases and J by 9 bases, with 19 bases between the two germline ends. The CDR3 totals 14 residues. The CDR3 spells CATKKPDSRSPLHF. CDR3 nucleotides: TGCGCCACCAAAAAGCCGGACAGTCGTTCACCCCTCCACTTT.

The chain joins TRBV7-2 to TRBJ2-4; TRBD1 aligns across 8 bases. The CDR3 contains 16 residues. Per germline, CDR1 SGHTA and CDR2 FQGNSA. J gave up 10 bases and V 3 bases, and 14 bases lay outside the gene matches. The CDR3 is CASSLGPGQVKEIQYF. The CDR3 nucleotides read TGTGCCAGCAGCTTGGGGCCGGGACAGGTTAAAGAGATTCAGTACTTC.

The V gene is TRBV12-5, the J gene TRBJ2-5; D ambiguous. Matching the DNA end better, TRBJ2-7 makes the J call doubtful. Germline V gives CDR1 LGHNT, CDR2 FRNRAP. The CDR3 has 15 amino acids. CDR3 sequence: CASGPPSSGYYEQYF. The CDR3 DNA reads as TGTGCTAGTGGCCCTCCTTCGTCGGGTTACTACGAGCAGTACTTC.

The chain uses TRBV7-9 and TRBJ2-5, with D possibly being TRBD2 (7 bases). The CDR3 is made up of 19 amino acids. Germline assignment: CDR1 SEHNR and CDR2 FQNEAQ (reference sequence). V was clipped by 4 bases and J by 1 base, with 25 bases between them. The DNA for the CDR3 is TGTGCCAGCAGCTACCCCCGACGCAGTGGGGGGGCAGGCCAAGAGACCCAGTACTTC. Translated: CASSYPRRSGGAGQETQYF. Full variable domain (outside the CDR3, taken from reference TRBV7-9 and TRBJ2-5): DTGVSQNPRHKITKRGQNVTFRCDPISEHNRLYWYRQTLGQGPEFLTYFQNEAQLEKSRLLSDRFSAERPKGSFSTLEIQRTEQGDSAMYLCASSYPRRSGGAGQETQYFGPGTRLLVL.

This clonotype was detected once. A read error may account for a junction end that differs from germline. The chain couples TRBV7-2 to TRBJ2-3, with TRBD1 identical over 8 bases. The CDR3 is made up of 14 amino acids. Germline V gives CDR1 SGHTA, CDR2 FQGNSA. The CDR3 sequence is CASSSAGGTETQYF. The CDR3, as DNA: TGTGCCAGCAGCTCGGCAGGGGGCACAGAGACGCAGTATTTT.

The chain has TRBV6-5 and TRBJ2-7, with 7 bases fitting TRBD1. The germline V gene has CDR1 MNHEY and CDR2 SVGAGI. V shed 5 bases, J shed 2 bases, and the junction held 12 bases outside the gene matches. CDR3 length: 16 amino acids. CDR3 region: CASSLPEGTETYEQYF. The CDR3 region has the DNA TGTGCCAGCAGTCTACCCGAGGGGACAGAAACCTACGAGCAGTACTTC.

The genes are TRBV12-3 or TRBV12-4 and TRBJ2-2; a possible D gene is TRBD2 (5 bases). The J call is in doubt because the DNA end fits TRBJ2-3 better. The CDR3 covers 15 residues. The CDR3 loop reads CAIGFWPVNTGAQYF. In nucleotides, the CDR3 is TGTGCCATCGGTTTCTGGCCGGTGAACACCGGGGCGCAGTATTTT.